A selection of T cell receptor beta chains follows, all from one sample in a study of cytomegalovirus exposure and HLA in healthy donors. Method: immunoSEQ multiplex PCR; TCRdb's copy keeps in-frame clones and lacks some. The table lists tens of thousands of clones, about 82% of them singletons. The source material was PBMCs. These receptors all come from a man between 25 and 39 years old in good health and CMV-seronegative. The CDR3 runs from the conserved cysteine through the conserved F or W. The D gene is left open where the match is weak. A row's size may be missing; if present it is once, few, many or a size class.

V gene	clone size	D gene	J gene	CDR3 protein	CDR3 DNA
TRBV11-2	-	-	TRBJ1-5	CAATGLWPQHF	TGTGCCGCGACAGGTTTGTGGCCCCAGCATTTT
TRBV6-5	few	TRBD1	TRBJ1-1	CASSSHRGGLYTEAFF	TGTGCCAGCAGTTCACACAGGGGGGGGTTGTACACTGAAGCTTTCTTT
TRBV20-1	-	-	TRBJ2-5	CSARDRETQYF	TGCAGTGCTAGAGATCGGGAGACCCAGTACTTC
TRBV4-3	-	-	TRBJ1-1	CASSAMWAGNTEAFF	TGCGCCAGCAGCGCGATGTGGGCGGGGAACACTGAAGCTTTCTTT
TRBV5-1	-	-	TRBJ2-7	CASSPRQASYEQYF	TGCGCCAGCAGCCCGCGACAGGCCTCCTACGAGCAGTACTTC
TRBV7-2	-	-	TRBJ1-6	CASSLAGQLGSPLHF	TGTGCCAGCAGCTTAGCGGGCCAGTTGGGTTCACCCCTCCACTTT
TRBV7-9	-	TRBD2	TRBJ2-1	CASGTSGGFNEQFF	TGTGCCAGCGGAACTAGCGGGGGATTCAATGAGCAGTTCTTC
TRBV4-3	-	TRBD1	TRBJ2-7	CASSPSGTGELYEQYF	TGCGCCAGCAGCCCATCCGGGACAGGGGAACTATACGAGCAGTACTTC
TRBV7-2	-	TRBD1	TRBJ2-5	CASSLGVGQGQETQYF	TGTGCCAGCAGCTTAGGAGTCGGACAGGGGCAAGAGACCCAGTACTTC
TRBV5-1	-	-	TRBJ1-1	CASSLGTGVTEAFF	TGCGCCAGCAGCTTAGGAACAGGAGTGACTGAAGCTTTCTTT
TRBV18	-	-	TRBJ1-4	CASSPQGREKLFF	TGTGCCAGCTCACCACAAGGGAGAGAAAAACTGTTTTTT
TRBV6-5	-	-	TRBJ2-2	CASSPTRSGELFF	TGTGCCAGCAGCCCTACTAGAAGTGGGGAGCTGTTTTTT
TRBV30	-	-	TRBJ2-1	CAWTGPTIYNEQFF	TGTGCCTGGACAGGTCCTACCATCTACAATGAGCAGTTCTTC
TRBV10-3	-	-	TRBJ2-7	CAITPGQGVGQYF	TGTGCCATCACCCCGGGACAAGGGGTAGGACAGTACTTC
TRBV7-6	once	-	TRBJ2-7	CASSPSEGRTYEQYF	TGTGCCAGCAGCCCATCGGAGGGGAGAACCTACGAGCAGTACTTC
TRBV7-6	-	-	TRBJ2-1	CASSLAGRANEQFF	TGTGCCAGCAGCTTAGCCGGGAGAGCGAATGAGCAGTTCTTC
TRBV27	-	TRBD1	TRBJ2-1	CASSLYPGGFHNEQFF	TGTGCCAGCAGTTTATATCCAGGGGGCTTCCACAATGAGCAGTTCTTC